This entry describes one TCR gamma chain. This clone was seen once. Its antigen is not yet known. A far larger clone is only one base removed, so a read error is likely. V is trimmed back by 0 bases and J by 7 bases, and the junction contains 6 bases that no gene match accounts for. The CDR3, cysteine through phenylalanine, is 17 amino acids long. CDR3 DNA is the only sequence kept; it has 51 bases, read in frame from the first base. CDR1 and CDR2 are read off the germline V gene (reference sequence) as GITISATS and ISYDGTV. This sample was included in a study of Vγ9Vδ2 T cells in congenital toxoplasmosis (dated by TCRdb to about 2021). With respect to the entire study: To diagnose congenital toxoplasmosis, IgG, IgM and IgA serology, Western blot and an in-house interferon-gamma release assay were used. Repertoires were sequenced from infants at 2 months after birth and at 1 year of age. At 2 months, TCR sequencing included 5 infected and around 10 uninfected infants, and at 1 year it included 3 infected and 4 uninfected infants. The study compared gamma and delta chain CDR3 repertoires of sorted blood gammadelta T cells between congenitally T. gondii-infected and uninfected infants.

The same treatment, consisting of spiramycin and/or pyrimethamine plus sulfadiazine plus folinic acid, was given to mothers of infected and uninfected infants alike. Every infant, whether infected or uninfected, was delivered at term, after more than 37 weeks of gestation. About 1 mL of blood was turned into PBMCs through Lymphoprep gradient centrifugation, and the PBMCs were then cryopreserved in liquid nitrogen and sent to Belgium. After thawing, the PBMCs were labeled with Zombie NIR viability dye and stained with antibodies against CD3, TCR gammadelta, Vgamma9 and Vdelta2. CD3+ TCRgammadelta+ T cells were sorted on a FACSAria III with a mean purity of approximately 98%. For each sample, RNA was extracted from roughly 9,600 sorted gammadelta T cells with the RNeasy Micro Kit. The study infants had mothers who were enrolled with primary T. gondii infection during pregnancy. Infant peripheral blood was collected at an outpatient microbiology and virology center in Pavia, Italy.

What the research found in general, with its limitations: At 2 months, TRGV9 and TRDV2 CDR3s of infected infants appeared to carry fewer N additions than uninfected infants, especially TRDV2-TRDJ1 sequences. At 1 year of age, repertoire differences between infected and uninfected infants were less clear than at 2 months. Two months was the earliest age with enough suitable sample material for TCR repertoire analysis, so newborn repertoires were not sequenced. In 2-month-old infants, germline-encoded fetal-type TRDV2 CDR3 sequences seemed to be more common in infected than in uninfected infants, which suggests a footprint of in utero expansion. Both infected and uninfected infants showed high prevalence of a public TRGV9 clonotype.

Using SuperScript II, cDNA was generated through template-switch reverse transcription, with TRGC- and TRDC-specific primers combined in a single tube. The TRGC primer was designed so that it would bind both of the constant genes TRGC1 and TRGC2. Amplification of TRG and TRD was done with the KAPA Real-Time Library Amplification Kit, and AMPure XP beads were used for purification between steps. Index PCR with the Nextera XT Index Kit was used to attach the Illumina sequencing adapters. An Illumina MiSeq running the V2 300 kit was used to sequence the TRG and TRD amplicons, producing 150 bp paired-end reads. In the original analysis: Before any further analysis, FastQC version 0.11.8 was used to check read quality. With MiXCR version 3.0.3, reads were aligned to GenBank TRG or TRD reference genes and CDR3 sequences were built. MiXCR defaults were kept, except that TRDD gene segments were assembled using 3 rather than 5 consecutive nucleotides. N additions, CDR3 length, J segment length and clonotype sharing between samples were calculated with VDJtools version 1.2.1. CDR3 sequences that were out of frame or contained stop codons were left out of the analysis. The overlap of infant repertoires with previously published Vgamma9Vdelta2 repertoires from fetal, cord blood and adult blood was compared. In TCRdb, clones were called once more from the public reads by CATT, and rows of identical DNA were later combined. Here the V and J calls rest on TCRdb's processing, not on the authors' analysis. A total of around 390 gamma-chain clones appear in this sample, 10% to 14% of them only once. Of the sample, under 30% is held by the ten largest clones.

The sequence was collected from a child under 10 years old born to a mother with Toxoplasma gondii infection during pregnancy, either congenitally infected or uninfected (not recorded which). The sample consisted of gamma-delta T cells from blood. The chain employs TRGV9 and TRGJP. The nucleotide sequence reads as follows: TGTGCCTTGTGGGAGGTGGTCTCGGAGTTGGGCAAAAAAATCAAGGTATTT. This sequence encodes CALWEVVSELGKKIKVF.